The 14 T cell receptor beta chains reported below all come from one sample, sequenced in a study of T cell repertoires in cytomegalovirus infection. For these receptors, no antigen is known. One entry per CDR3 protein results from TCRdb running MiXCR on the reads. The data hold 230,000 or so distinct CDR3 sequences, with approximately 40% observed a single time. Specimen: CD8+ T cells from cultured PBMCs, collected from culture after CMV antigen stimulation. These receptors all stem from a human donor in good health (CMV status not recorded). Some clones in this sample may be carry-over from other donors' samples.

A few counts support this clonotype. The chain links TRBV7-6 to TRBJ2-7, with D perhaps matching TRBD1 (6 bases). The ends were cut back, 4 bases at V and 6 bases at J, with 7 bases in the middle. The CDR3 has 11 amino acids. Per germline, CDR1 SGHVS and CDR2 FNYEAQ. The CDR3 region is CASSWTVEQYF. The CDR3, as DNA: TGTGCCAGCAGCTGGACAGTCGAGCAGTACTTC.

Worth noting for this clonotype: This may be a read error, as it is one base from a much larger clone. V usage is TRBV7-8 and J usage is TRBJ2-7; the match to TRBD2 covers 13 bases. The CDR3 runs 16 residues. Germline lookup yields CDR1 SGHVS and CDR2 FQNEAQ. The CDR3 is CASSSGGLAGNYDQYF. CDR3 nucleotide sequence: TGTGCCAGCAGCTCCGGGGGACTAGCGGGGAACTACGATCAGTACTTC.

CDR3 loop: CASSLGENYGYTF. CDR3 DNA sequence: TGTGCCAGCAGTCTTGGTGAGAACTATGGCTACACCTTC. V usage is TRBV27 and J usage is TRBJ1-2; D unclear. V shed 5 bases and J shed 2 bases, with 9 bases lying between them. The CDR3 runs 13 residues. In germline, CDR1 is MNHEY, CDR2 SMNVEV (reference sequence).

The chain has TRBV11-3 and TRBJ1-1; D is undetermined. Trimming stripped 1 base from V and 7 bases from J, with 10 bases between. CDR1 is SGHNT and CDR2 is YENEEA in the germline V gene. The length of the CDR3 is 13 residues. The CDR3 loop reads CASSLGPAGEAFF. The CDR3 nucleotides read TGTGCCAGCAGCTTAGGACCCGCGGGTGAAGCTTTCTTT.

This clonotype was found a few times. The CDR3 loop is CASSLVVDRPTGELFF. CDR3 in DNA: TGTGCCAGCAGTTTGGTAGTTGACAGGCCAACCGGGGAGCTGTTTTTT. This chain connects TRBV27 to TRBJ2-2; weak D call: TRBD1 (6 bases). Looked up from germline, CDR1 is MNHEY and CDR2 is SMNVEV (reference sequence). The CDR3 sequence is 16 residues long. V lost 3 bases to trimming and J lost 5 bases, with 16 bases between them.

V gene TRBV12-3 or TRBV12-4 combines with J gene TRBJ1-1; D perhaps matches TRBD1 (5 bases). The V gene lost 7 bases and the J gene lost 10 bases, with 13 bases spanning the gap. The CDR3 has 11 amino acids. The CDR3 loop is CASKPGYRAFF. In DNA, the CDR3 is TGTGCCAGCAAACCAGGGTATCGAGCTTTCTTT.

This clonotype was found many times. This CDR3 reads CARKDSLSHWVGYTF. CDR3 nucleotides: TGTGCCAGAAAGGACAGCCTCTCCCACTGGGTAGGCTACACCTTC. The rearrangement uses TRBV2 and TRBJ1-2; D possibly corresponds to TRBD1 (6 bases). The CDR3 covers 15 residues. V was trimmed by 9 bases and J by 8 bases, leaving 25 bases between them. The germline V gene encodes CDR1 SNHLY and CDR2 FYNNEI.

The chain employs TRBV10-3 and TRBJ1-3, with 8 nucleotides matching TRBD1. CDR1 is ENHRY and CDR2 is SYGVKD in the germline V gene. This CDR3 is built from 17 residues. V shed 3 bases, J shed 0 bases, and the junction held 7 bases outside the gene matches. CDR3 loop: CAISEGDRISSGNTIYF. The CDR3, as DNA: TGTGCCATCAGTGAAGGGGACAGGATCAGCTCTGGAAACACCATATATTTT.

The chain couples TRBV6-6 to TRBJ2-1; a possible D gene is TRBD1 (6 bases). Germline assignment: CDR1 MNHNY and CDR2 SVGAGI (reference sequence). The ends were cut back, 9 bases at V and 3 bases at J, with 18 bases in the middle. CDR3 length equals 15 residues. CDR3 bases: TGTGCCAGAAGTGATTCGGGACATCACTACAATGAGCAGTTCTTC. Its translation is CARSDSGHHYNEQFF.

This clonotype was counted a few times. The chain uses TRBV7-6 and TRBJ2-2; 9 bases are shared with TRBD1. Looked up from germline, CDR1 is SGHVS and CDR2 is FNYEAQ. The CDR3 totals 15 residues. J gave up 7 bases and V 8 bases, and 11 bases lay outside the gene matches. The CDR3 spells CASLPTGQGHGELFF. The DNA for the CDR3 is TGTGCCAGCCTCCCCACCGGACAGGGGCACGGGGAGCTGTTTTTT.

The J gene is TRBJ2-1, the V gene TRBV10-3; TRBD2 agrees at 9 bases. CDR3 length equals 14 residues. V dropped 7 bases and J dropped 5; count of bases not matched to a gene: 6. Per the germline V gene, CDR1 is ENHRY and CDR2 is SYGVKD. In DNA form, the CDR3 reads TGTGCCATCACCACCGGGACTAGCCACAATGAGCAGTTCTTC. This gives the protein CAITTGTSHNEQFF.

The chain has TRBV7-3 and TRBJ2-3; TRBD2 aligns across 9 bases. There are 14 residues in the CDR3. Germline CDR1 is SGHTA and CDR2 is FQGTGA. The V and J ends lost 5 bases and 14 bases, in that order; junction bases with no gene match: 14. This chain's CDR3 is CASSPGLAGVDLYF. DNA for the CDR3: TGTGCCAGCAGCCCCGGGTTAGCGGGGGTTGATCTGTATTTT.

The V gene is TRBV12-3 or TRBV12-4, the J gene TRBJ2-1; 11 bases align to TRBD2. CDR3 size: 16 residues. Unmatched junction bases numbered 7, after V lost 5 bases and J lost 4 bases. CDR3 region: CASSPPGLAVYNEQFF. The CDR3 bases are TGTGCCAGCAGTCCTCCGGGACTAGCGGTTTACAATGAGCAGTTCTTC.

This chain connects TRBV7-8 to TRBJ1-2; D not resolved. This CDR3 is built from 11 residues. Trimming removed 4 bases from V and 8 bases from J, with 8 bases in between. CDR1 is SGHVS, CDR2 FQNEAQ, per germline. DNA for the CDR3: TGTGCCAGCAGCTCCCCCGGGGGCTACACCTTC. Translated: CASSSPGGYTF. The full variable domain, in which reference TRBV7-8 and TRBJ1-2 provide the parts outside the CDR3, is GAGVSQSPRYKVAKRGQDVALRCDPISGHVSLFWYQQALGQGPEFLTYFQNEAQLDKSGLPSDRFFAERPEGSVSTLKIQRTQQEDSAVYLCASSSPGGYTFGSGTRLTVV.